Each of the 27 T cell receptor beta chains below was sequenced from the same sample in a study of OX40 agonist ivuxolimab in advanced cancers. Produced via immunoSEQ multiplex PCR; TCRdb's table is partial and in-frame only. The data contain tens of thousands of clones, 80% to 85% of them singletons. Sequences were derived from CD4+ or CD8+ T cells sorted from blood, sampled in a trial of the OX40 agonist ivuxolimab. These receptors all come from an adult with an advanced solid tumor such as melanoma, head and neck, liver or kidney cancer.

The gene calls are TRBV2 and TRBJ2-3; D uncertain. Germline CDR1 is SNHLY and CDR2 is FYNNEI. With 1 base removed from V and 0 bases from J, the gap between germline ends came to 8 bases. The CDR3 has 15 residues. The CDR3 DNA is TGTGCCAGCAGTGAAGTTCGCAGTAGCACAGATACGCAGTATTTT. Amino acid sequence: CASSEVRSSTDTQYF. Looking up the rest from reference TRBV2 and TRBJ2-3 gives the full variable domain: EPEVTQTPSHQVTQMGQEVILRCVPISNHLYFYWYRQILGQKVEFLVSFYNNEISEKSEIFDDQFSVERPDGSNFTLKIRSTKLEDSAMYFCASSEVRSSTDTQYFGPGTRLTVL.

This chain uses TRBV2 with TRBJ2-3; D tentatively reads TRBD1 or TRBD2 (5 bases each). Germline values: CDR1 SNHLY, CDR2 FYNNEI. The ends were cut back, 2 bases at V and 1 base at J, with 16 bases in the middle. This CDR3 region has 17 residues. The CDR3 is CASSERGQGLGTDTQYF. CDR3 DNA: TGTGCCAGCAGTGAACGGGGCCAGGGATTGGGCACAGATACGCAGTATTTT. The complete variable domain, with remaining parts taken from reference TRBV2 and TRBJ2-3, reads EPEVTQTPSHQVTQMGQEVILRCVPISNHLYFYWYRQILGQKVEFLVSFYNNEISEKSEIFDDQFSVERPDGSNFTLKIRSTKLEDSAMYFCASSERGQGLGTDTQYFGPGTRLTVL.

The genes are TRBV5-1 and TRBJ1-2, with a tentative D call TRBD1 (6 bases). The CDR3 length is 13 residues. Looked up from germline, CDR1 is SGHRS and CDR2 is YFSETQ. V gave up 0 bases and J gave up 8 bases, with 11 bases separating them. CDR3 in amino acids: CASSLGTGKGYTF. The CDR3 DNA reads TGCGCCAGCAGCTTGGGCACAGGGAAAGGCTACACCTTC.

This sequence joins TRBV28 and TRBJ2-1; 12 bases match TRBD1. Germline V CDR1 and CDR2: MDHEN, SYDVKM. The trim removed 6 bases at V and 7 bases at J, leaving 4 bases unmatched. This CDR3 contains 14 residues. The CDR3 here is CASRGTGGENEQFF. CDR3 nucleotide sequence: TGTGCCAGCAGGGGGACAGGGGGCGAGAATGAGCAGTTCTTC.

The CDR3 loop is CASSLRTAGSMNTEAFF. CDR3 nucleotide sequence: TGTGCCAGCAGCTTACGGACTGCAGGGAGCATGAACACTGAAGCTTTCTTT. This sequence joins TRBV7-8 and TRBJ1-1, with TRBD1 as a possible D gene (5 bases). The CDR3 consists of 17 residues. V was cut by 2 bases and J by 0 bases, with 16 bases left in between. Germline CDR1 reads SGHVS; CDR2 reads FQNEAQ. The whole variable domain, remainder taken from reference TRBV7-8 and TRBJ1-1, is GAGVSQSPRYKVAKRGQDVALRCDPISGHVSLFWYQQALGQGPEFLTYFQNEAQLDKSGLPSDRFFAERPEGSVSTLKIQRTQQEDSAVYLCASSLRTAGSMNTEAFFGQGTRLTVV.

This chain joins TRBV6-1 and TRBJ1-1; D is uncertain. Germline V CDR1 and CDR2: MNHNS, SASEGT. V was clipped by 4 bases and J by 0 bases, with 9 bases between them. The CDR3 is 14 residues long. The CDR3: CASSGLRMNTEAFF. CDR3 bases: TGTGCCAGCAGTGGGCTTAGGATGAACACTGAAGCTTTCTTT.

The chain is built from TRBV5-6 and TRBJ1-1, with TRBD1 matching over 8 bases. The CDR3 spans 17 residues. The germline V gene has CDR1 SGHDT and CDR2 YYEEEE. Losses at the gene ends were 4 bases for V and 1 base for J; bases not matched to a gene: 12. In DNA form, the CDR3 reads TGTGCCAGCAGCCTGGACGGGACAGGAGACCCGAACACTGAAGCTTTCTTT. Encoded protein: CASSLDGTGDPNTEAFF.

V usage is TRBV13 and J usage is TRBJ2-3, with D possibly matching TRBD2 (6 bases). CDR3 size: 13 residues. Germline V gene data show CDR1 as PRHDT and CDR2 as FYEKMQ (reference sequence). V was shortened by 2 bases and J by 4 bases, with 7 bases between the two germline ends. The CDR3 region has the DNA TGTGCCAGCAGCTTATGGGGGGCAGATACGCAGTATTTT. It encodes CASSLWGADTQYF.

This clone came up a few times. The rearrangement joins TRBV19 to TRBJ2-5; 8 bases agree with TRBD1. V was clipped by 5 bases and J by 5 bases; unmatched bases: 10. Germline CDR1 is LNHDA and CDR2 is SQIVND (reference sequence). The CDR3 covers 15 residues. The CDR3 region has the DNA TGTGCCAGTAGTTCCCGCGGACAGGGACAGGAGACCCAGTACTTC. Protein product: CASSSRGQGQETQYF.

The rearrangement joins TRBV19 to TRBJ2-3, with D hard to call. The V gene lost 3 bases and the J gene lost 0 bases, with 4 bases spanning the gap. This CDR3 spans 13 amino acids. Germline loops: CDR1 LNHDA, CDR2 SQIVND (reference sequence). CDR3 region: CASSIPSTDTQYF. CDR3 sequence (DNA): TGTGCCAGTAGTATCCCTAGCACAGATACGCAGTATTTT.

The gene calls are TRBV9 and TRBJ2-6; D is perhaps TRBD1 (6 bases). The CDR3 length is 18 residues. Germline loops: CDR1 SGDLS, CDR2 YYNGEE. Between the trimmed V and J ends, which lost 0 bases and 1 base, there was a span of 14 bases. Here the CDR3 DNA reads TGTGCCAGCAGCGTAGACCCTCGAACAGGGTCTGGGGCCAACGTCCTGACTTTC. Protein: CASSVDPRTGSGANVLTF.

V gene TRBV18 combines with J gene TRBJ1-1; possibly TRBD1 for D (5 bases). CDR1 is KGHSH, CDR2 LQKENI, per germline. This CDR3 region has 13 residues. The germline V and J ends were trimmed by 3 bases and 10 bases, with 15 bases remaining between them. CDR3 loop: CASSPTRGGIAFF. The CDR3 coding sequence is TGTGCCAGCTCACCTACAAGGGGCGGTATAGCTTTCTTT. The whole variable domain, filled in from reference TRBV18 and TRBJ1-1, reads NAGVMQNPRHLVRRRGQEARLRCSPMKGHSHVYWYRQLPEEGLKFMVYLQKENIIDESGMPKERFSAEFPKEGPSILRIQQVVRGDSAAYFCASSPTRGGIAFFGQGTRLTVV.

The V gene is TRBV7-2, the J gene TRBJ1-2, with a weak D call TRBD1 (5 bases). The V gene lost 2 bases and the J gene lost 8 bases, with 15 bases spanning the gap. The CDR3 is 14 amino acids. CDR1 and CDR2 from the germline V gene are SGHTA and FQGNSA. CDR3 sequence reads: CASSLFEGLPGYTF. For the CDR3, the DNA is TGTGCCAGCAGCTTATTTGAGGGGCTCCCGGGCTACACCTTC. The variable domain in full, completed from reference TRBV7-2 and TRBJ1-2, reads GAGVSQSPSNKVTEKGKDVELRCDPISGHTALYWYRQSLGQGLEFLIYFQGNSAPDKSGLPSDRFSAERTGGSVSTLTIQRTQQEDSAVYLCASSLFEGLPGYTFGSGTRLTVV.

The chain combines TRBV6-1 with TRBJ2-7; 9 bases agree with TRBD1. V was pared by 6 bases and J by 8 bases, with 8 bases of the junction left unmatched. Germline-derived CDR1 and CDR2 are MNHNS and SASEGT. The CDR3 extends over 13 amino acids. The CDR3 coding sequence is TGTGCCAGCAGCTTGGGACAGGGCGGTAAGCAGTACTTC. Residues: CASSLGQGGKQYF.

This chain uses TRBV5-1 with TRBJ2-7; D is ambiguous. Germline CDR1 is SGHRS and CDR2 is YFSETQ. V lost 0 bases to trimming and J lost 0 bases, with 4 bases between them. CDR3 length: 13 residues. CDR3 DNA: TGCGCCAGCAGCTTGGGGGTCTCCTACGAGCAGTACTTC. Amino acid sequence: CASSLGVSYEQYF.

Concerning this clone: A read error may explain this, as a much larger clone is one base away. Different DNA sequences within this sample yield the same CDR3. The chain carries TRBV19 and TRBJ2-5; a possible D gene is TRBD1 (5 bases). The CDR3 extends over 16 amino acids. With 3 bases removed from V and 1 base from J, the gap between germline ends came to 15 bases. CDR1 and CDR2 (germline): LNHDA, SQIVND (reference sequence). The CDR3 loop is CASSIGLGRGQETQYF. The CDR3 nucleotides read TGTGCCAGTAGTATTGGCCTGGGGCGAGGCCAAGAGACCCAGTACTTC.

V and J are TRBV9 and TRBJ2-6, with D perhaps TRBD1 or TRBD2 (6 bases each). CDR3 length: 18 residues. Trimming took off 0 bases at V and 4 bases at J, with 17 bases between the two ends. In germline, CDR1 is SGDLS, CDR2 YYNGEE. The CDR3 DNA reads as TGTGCCAGCAGCGTAGCTACTGGGGGGCTGGCGGGGGCCAACGTCCTGACTTTC. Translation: CASSVATGGLAGANVLTF.

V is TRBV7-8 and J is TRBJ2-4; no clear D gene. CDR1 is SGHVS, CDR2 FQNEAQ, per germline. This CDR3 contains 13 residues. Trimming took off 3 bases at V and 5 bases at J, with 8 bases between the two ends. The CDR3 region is CASSLGKENIQYF. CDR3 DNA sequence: TGTGCCAGCAGCTTGGGTAAAGAAAACATTCAGTACTTC.

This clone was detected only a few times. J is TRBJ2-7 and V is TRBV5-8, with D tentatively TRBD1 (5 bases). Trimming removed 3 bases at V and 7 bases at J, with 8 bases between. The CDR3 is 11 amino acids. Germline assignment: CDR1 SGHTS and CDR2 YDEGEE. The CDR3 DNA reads TGTGCCAGCAGCTATAACAGGGAGCAGTACTTC. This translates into CASSYNREQYF.

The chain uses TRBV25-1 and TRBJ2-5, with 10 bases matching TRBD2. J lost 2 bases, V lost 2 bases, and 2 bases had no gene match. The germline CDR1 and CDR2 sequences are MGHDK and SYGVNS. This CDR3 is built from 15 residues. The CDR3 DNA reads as TGTGCCAGCAGTGAAACAGCGGGGGGGCAAGAGACCCAGTACTTC. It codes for CASSETAGGQETQYF.

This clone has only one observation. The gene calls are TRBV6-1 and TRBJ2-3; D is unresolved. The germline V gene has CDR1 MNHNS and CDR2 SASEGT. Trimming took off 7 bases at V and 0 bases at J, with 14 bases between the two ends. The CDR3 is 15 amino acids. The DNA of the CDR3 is TGTGCCAGCACCAGTCTTTCTACTAGCACAGATACGCAGTATTTT. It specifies CASTSLSTSTDTQYF.

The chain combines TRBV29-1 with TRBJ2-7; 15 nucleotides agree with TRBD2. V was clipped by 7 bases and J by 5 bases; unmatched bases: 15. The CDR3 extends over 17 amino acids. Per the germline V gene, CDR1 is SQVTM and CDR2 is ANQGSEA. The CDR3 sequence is CSAPGLAGGPRSHEQYF. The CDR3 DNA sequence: TGCAGCGCCCCCGGACTAGCGGGGGGGCCTCGATCCCACGAGCAGTACTTC.

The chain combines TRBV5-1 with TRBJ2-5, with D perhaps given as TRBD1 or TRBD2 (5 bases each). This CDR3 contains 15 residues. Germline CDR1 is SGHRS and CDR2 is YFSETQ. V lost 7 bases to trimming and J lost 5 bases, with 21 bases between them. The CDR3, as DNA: TGCGCCAGCGGATCCTCGGGGCCTGTAGGGGAGACCCAGTACTTC. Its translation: CASGSSGPVGETQYF.

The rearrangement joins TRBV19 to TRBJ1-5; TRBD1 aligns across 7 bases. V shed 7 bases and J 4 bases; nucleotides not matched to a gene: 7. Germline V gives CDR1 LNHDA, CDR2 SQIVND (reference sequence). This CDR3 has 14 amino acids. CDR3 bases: TGTGCCAGTACAAGGACACAGGGGAATCAGCCCCAGCATTTT. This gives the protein CASTRTQGNQPQHF.

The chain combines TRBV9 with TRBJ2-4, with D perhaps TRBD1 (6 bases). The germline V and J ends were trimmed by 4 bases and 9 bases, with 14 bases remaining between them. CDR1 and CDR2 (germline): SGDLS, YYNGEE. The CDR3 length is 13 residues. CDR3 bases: TGTGCCAGCAGCCAGGACAGACTCAGCATTCAGTACTTC. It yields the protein CASSQDRLSIQYF.

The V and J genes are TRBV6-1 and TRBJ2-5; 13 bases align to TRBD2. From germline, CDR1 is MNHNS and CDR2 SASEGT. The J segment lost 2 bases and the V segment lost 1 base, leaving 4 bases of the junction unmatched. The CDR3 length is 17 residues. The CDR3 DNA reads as TGTGCCAGCAGTGAAGTCCGACTAGCGGGGGGTCAAGAGACCCAGTACTTC. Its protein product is CASSEVRLAGGQETQYF.

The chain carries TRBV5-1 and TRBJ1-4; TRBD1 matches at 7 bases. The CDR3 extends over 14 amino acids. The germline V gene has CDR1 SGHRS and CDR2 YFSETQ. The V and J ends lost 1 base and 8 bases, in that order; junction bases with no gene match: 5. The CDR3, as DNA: TGCGCCAGCAGCTTGTCCGGGACAGTAGAAAAACTGTTTTTT. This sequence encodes CASSLSGTVEKLFF.